This T cell receptor (beta chain) stems from a study of blood T cell repertoires in COVID-19. Overall study context: Samples of COVID-19 (acute and convalescent) were obtained from the United States, Italy and Spain.

The assay was immunoSEQ multiplex PCR, and TCRdb's table has in-frame clones only and misses some. The sample carries about 260,000 clones, under 90% recorded once. This clone has just one count. Residents of 24 US areas, aged about 18 to 89 years, made up the participants. Participant reports of clinical history set cohort assignment. J was trimmed by 4 bases and V by 6 bases; bases with no gene match: 7. This CDR3 region has 14 residues. CDR1 and CDR2 (germline): SGHRS, YFSETQ. The chain is built from TRBV5-1 and TRBJ2-3; 8 nucleotides agree with TRBD2. Material for sequencing was PBMCs or T cells enriched from blood (not recorded which). This receptor was identified in a man aged 30-40 years with acute COVID-19. As DNA, the CDR3 is TGCGCCAGCACCGACGGGGGGGTGGCAGATACGCAGTATTTT. Protein sequence: CASTDGGVADTQYF.